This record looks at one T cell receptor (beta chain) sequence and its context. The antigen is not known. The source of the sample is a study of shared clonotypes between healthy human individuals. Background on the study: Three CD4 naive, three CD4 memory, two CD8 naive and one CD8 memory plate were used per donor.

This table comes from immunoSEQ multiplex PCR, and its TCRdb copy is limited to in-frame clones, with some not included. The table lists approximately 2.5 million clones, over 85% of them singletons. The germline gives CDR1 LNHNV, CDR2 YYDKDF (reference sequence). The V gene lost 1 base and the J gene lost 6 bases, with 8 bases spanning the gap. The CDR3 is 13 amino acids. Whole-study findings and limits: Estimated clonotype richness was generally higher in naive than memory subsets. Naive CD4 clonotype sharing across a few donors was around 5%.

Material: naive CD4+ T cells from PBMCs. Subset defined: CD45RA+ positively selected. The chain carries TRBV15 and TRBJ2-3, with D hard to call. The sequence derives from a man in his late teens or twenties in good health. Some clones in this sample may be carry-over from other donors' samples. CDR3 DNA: TGTGCCACCAGCAGAGGGTGGCGGGATACGCAGTATTTT. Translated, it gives CATSRGWRDTQYF. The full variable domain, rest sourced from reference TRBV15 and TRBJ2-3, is DAMVIQNPRYQVTQFGKPVTLSCSQTLNHNVMYWYQQKSSQAPKLLFHYYDKDFNNEADTPDNFQSRRPNTSFCFLDIRSPGLGDTAMYLCATSRGWRDTQYFGPGTRLTVL.